A selection of T cell receptor beta chains follows, all from one sample in a study of T-cell memory formation after mild COVID-19. Using its own MiXCR run on the 5' RACE reads, TCRdb lists one record per CDR3 protein. The table lists around 300,000 distinct CDR3 sequences, roughly 15% of them singletons, with about 24% in the top ten. The sequencing input was PBMCs or a T cell subset sorted from them (not recorded which). The receptors originated from a young man who had mild COVID-19 (a few samples of this study predate the infection). Cell type and time point are not known. CDR3s include the opening cysteine and the closing phenylalanine or tryptophan. Each record gives: CDR3 length, D gene, clone size, J gene, V gene, CDR3 protein, CDR3 DNA. D genes are given only for firm matches. Not every row has a clone size; where given, it reads once, few, many or a size class.

12,.,.,TRBJ2-1,TRBV20-1,CSARIGLNEQFF,TGCAGTGCTAGAATAGGCCTCAATGAGCAGTTCTTC
13,.,many,TRBJ2-2,TRBV12-3/TRBV12-4,CASSLWDTGELFF,TGTGCCAGCAGTTTATGGGACACCGGGGAGCTGTTTTTT
16,.,many,TRBJ2-5,TRBV28,CASSSGEGGKKRTQYF,TGTGCCAGCAGTTCCGGGGAGGGGGGGAAGAAGAGAACCCAGTACTTC
15,.,few,TRBJ2-3,TRBV9,CASSVRGGRSDTQYF,TGTGCCAGCAGCGTAAGAGGGGGGAGATCAGATACGCAGTATTTT
14,.,many,TRBJ2-1,TRBV4-3,CASSQDRWGNEQFF,TGCGCCAGCAGCCAAGATCGATGGGGTAATGAGCAGTTCTTC
21,TRBD1,.,TRBJ1-1,TRBV5-6,CASSFPRKPGTGGVRNTEAFF,TGTGCCAGCAGCTTCCCGAGAAAGCCTGGGACAGGGGGCGTAAGGAACACTGAAGCTTTCTTT
18,TRBD2,many,TRBJ2-5,TRBV7-8,CASSLAGSSGGKQETQYF,TGTGCCAGCAGCTTAGCTGGATCCAGCGGGGGGAAACAAGAGACCCAGTACTTC
15,.,.,TRBJ2-3,TRBV5-1,CASSLEGHGTDTQYF,TGCGCCAGCAGCTTGGAGGGTCACGGCACAGATACGCAGTATTTT
15,.,many,TRBJ2-7,TRBV4-1,CASSSDPGVTYEQYF,TGCGCCAGCAGCTCAGACCCGGGGGTGACCTACGAGCAGTACTTC
13,TRBD1,.,TRBJ2-7,TRBV7-9,CASRRTGSDEQYF,TGTGCCAGCAGAAGGACAGGGTCGGACGAGCAGTACTTC
16,.,few,TRBJ2-7,TRBV7-2,CASSPQIKAPGYEQYF,TGTGCCAGCAGCCCACAGATAAAGGCCCCGGGGTACGAGCAGTACTTC
14,.,few,TRBJ2-1,TRBV7-6,CASRGHYSYNEQFF,TGTGCCAGCAGAGGACATTACTCCTACAATGAGCAGTTCTTC
15,.,.,TRBJ2-4,TRBV10-2,CASRPRGLAKNIQYF,TGCGCCAGCAGACCGCGGGGGCTAGCCAAAAACATTCAGTACTTC
15,TRBD2,.,TRBJ2-7,TRBV5-1,CASRNGTSGGYEQYF,TGCGCCAGCAGAAACGGGACTAGCGGGGGCTACGAGCAGTACTTC
14,TRBD2,many,TRBJ2-1,TRBV7-3,CASSFSGGANEQFF,TGTGCCAGCAGCTTTAGCGGGGGGGCCAATGAGCAGTTCTTC
12,.,few,TRBJ2-7,TRBV6-1,CASSSRWSEQYF,TGTGCCAGCAGTTCTCGATGGAGCGAGCAGTACTTC
11,.,.,TRBJ2-7,TRBV12-5,CASGTPRKQYF,TGTGCTAGTGGTACCCCCAGGAAGCAGTACTTC
16,.,.,TRBJ2-3,TRBV10-3,CAISVKGGGRTDTQYF,TGTGCCATCAGCGTCAAGGGGGGGGGCCGCACAGATACGCAGTATTTT
11,.,.,TRBJ1-2,TRBV6-6,CASREVNGYTF,TGTGCCAGCCGTGAGGTGAACGGCTACACCTTC
14,.,many,TRBJ1-1,TRBV18,CASSPSGMNTEAFF,TGTGCCAGCTCACCAAGCGGAATGAACACTGAAGCTTTCTTT
15,TRBD1,.,TRBJ1-5,TRBV24-1,CATSDQGGRGQPQHF,TGTGCCACCAGTGACCAGGGGGGAAGGGGTCAGCCCCAGCATTTT
13,.,.,TRBJ1-2,TRBV20-1,CSAGAAGIYGYTF,TGCAGTGCTGGGGCCGCAGGGATCTATGGCTACACCTTC
15,.,.,TRBJ2-7,TRBV6-6,CASSFTGTHSYEQYF,TGTGCCAGCAGTTTTACCGGGACGCACTCCTACGAGCAGTACTTC
15,TRBD1,.,TRBJ1-5,TRBV28,CASSTGTDLNQPQHF,TGTGCCAGCAGCACCGGGACAGATCTCAATCAGCCCCAGCATTTT
14,TRBD2,.,TRBJ2-3,TRBV30,CAWRAGGDADTQYF,TGTGCCTGGAGAGCGGGGGGGGATGCAGATACGCAGTATTTT
15,.,.,TRBJ1-4,TRBV6-5,CASSYSVGFIEKLFF,TGTGCCAGCAGTTACTCGGTGGGGTTCATTGAAAAACTGTTTTTT
13,.,.,TRBJ2-5,TRBV7-2,CASSLEGYETQYF,TGTGCCAGCAGCTTAGAGGGATACGAGACCCAGTACTTC
15,.,.,TRBJ2-7,TRBV6-5,CASSTRGSGFYEQYF,TGTGCCAGCAGTACCCGAGGTAGCGGTTTCTACGAGCAGTACTTC
14,TRBD1,.,TRBJ2-5,TRBV5-1,CASSLGQGIETQYF,TGCGCCAGCAGCTTGGGACAGGGTATAGAGACCCAGTACTTC
13,.,few,TRBJ1-6,TRBV6-2/TRBV6-3,CASSPSEGSPLHF,TGTGCCAGCAGCCCCTCTGAGGGATCACCCCTCCACTTT
16,TRBD2,few,TRBJ2-4,TRBV4-1,CASSPQRGTTRNIQYF,TGCGCCAGCAGCCCCCAACGCGGGACTACGAGGAACATTCAGTACTTC
10,.,few,TRBJ2-7,TRBV10-1,CASSVAEQYF,TGCGCCAGCAGTGTAGCCGAGCAGTACTTC
17,.,.,TRBJ1-6,TRBV7-9,CASSFIRTSSYNSPLHF,TGTGCCAGCAGCTTTATAAGGACGAGCTCCTATAATTCACCCCTCCACTTT
15,TRBD1,few,TRBJ2-1,TRBV24-1,CATSDSKTGNNEQFF,TGTGCCACCAGTGATTCGAAGACAGGGAACAATGAGCAGTTCTTC
13,.,.,TRBJ1-1,TRBV6-5,CASSAGPEAEAFF,TGTGCCAGCAGTGCAGGTCCGGAAGCTGAAGCTTTCTTT
14,.,.,TRBJ2-3,TRBV15,CATSPGSPTDTQYF,TGTGCCACCAGCCCGGGATCCCCCACAGATACGCAGTATTTT
14,.,.,TRBJ2-1,TRBV20-1,CSARVPGLIYEQFF,TGCAGTGCTAGAGTCCCGGGTTTAATATACGAGCAGTTCTTC
13,.,.,TRBJ1-1,TRBV6-6,CASTNRVGAEAFF,TGTGCCAGCACCAACAGGGTGGGTGCTGAAGCTTTCTTT
14,.,.,TRBJ2-1,TRBV27,CASSPLGRDNEQFF,TGTGCCAGCAGTCCTCTTGGACGGGATAATGAGCAGTTCTTC
14,TRBD1,.,TRBJ2-5,TRBV24-1,CATAHRGSQETQYF,TGTGCCACCGCGCACAGGGGATCCCAAGAGACCCAGTACTTC
12,.,many,TRBJ1-2,TRBV4-3,CASAGDGYGYTF,TGCGCCAGCGCCGGGGATGGCTATGGCTACACCTTC
14,TRBD2,.,TRBJ2-4,TRBV20-1,CSASWRGGLGIQYF,TGCAGTGCTAGTTGGCGGGGGGGCCTTGGCATTCAGTACTTC
16,TRBD2,few,TRBJ2-3,TRBV5-1,CASSSFSGGLGDTQYF,TGCGCCAGCAGCTCCTTTAGCGGGGGGCTCGGAGATACGCAGTATTTT
12,.,many,TRBJ2-3,TRBV7-9,CASSLATDTQYF,TGTGCCAGCAGCTTAGCCACAGATACGCAGTATTTT
13,TRBD2,few,TRBJ2-2,TRBV20-1,CSAPGLAAGELFF,TGCAGTGCCCCAGGACTAGCGGCCGGGGAGCTGTTTTTT
15,TRBD2,.,TRBJ2-1,TRBV5-1,CASSLDLAGYNEQFF,TGCGCCAGCAGCTTGGATCTAGCGGGGTACAATGAGCAGTTCTTC
15,.,many,TRBJ1-6,TRBV15,CATSRDRLGNSPLHF,TGTGCCACCAGCAGAGACCGCTTGGGAAATTCACCCCTCCACTTT
18,TRBD2,many,TRBJ2-7,TRBV7-2,CASSLTPGLAGVPGQQYF,TGTGCCAGCAGCTTAACGCCTGGACTAGCGGGCGTCCCAGGGCAGCAGTACTTC
11,.,few,TRBJ2-2,TRBV6-2/TRBV6-3,CASQVPGELFF,TGTGCCAGCCAGGTTCCCGGGGAGCTGTTTTTT
14,TRBD1,.,TRBJ1-1,TRBV28,CASSRTGLNTEAFF,TGTGCCAGCAGTCGGACAGGTCTCAACACTGAAGCTTTCTTT
12,.,.,TRBJ2-2,TRBV29-1,CSVSVLERELFF,TGCAGCGTTTCTGTTCTTGAGAGGGAGCTGTTTTTT
15,TRBD2,many,TRBJ2-2,TRBV7-8,CASSLPSGGTGELFF,TGTGCCAGCAGCTTACCTAGCGGGGGTACCGGGGAGCTGTTTTTT
15,.,few,TRBJ2-5,TRBV11-2,CASSLYKAAQETQYF,TGTGCCAGCAGCTTATATAAGGCAGCACAAGAGACCCAGTACTTC
15,.,.,TRBJ1-5,TRBV7-2,CASSLGSNGNQPQHF,TGTGCCAGCAGCTTAGGTAGTAATGGCAATCAGCCCCAGCATTTT